The entry that follows covers one T cell receptor beta chain sequence. This record comes from a study of technical replicates of blood from a handful of donors. Between the trimmed V and J ends, which lost 2 bases and 2 bases, there was a span of 12 bases. CDR1 is MDHEN and CDR2 is SYDVKM in the germline V gene. The CDR3 is 15 residues long. The protocol was immunoSEQ multiplex PCR, while the TCRdb copy is restricted to in-frame clones and leaves out a portion. The sample contains under 110,000 clones, over 90% of which appear only once. The specimen was T cells isolated from PBMCs. V is TRBV28 and J is TRBJ1-1; a weak D match, TRBD1 (6 bases). The TCR sequence derives from a human donor in good health. The CDR3 nucleotides read TGTGCCAGCAGTTTACTGACAGGAGCAAACACTGAAGCTTTCTTT. It specifies CASSLLTGANTEAFF.